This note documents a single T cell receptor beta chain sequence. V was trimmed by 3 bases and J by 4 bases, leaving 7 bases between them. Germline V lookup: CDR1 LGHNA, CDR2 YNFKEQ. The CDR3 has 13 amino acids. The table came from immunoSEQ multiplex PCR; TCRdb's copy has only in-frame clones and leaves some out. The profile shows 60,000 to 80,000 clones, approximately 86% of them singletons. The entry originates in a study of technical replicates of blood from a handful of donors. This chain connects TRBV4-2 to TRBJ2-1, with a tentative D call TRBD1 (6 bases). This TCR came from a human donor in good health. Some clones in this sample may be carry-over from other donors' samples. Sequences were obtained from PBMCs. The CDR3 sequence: CASSQGQYNEQFF. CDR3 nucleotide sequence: TGTGCCAGCAGCCAGGGACAATACAATGAGCAGTTCTTC.